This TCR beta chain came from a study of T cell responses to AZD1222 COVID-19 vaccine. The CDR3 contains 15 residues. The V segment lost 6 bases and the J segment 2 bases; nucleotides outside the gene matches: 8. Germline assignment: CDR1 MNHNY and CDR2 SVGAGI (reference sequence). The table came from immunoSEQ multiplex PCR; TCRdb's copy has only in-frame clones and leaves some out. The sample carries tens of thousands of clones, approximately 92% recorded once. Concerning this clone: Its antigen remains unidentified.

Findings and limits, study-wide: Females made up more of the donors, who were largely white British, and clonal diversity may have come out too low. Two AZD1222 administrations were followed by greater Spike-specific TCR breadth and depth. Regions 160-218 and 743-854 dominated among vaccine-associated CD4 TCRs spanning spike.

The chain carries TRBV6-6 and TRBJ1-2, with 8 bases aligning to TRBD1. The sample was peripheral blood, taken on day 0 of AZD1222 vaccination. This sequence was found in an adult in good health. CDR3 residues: CASRDHRGGNYGYTF. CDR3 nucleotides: TGTGCCAGCAGGGATCACAGGGGGGGCAACTATGGCTACACCTTC.